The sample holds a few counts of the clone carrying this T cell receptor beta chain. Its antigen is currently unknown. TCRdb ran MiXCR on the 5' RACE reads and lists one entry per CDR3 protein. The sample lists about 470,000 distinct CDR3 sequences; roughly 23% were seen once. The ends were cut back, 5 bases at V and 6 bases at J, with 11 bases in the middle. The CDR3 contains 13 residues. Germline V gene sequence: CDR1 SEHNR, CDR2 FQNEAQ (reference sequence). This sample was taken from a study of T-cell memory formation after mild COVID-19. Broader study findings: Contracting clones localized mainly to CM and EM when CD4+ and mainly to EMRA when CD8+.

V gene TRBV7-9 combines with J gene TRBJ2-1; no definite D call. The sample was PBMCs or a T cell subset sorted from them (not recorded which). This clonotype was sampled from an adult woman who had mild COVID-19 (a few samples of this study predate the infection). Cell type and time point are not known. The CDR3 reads CASSPPVTNEQFF. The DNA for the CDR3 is TGTGCCAGCAGCCCCCCAGTCACCAATGAGCAGTTCTTC.